This TCR beta chain stems from a study of cytomegalovirus exposure and HLA in healthy donors. Notes on the study in general: The likely explanation for a cluster of highly shared sequence variants was sequencing artifact. In a later analysis, an Asian-associated ancestry cluster reportedly showed fewer N-insertions than the roughly 650-donor mean.

PCR used 60 Vbeta primers and 13 Jbeta primers. The repertoire was sequenced with immunoSEQ multiplex PCR; TCRdb's copy has only in-frame clones and lacks some. The table has 65,000 to 90,000 clones, 78% seen once. The CDR3 sequence is 14 residues long. Looked up from germline, CDR1 is LNHNV and CDR2 is YYDKDF (reference sequence). V gave up 1 base and J gave up 6 bases; unmatched junction bases: 1. A word on this clone: Its antigen is unknown.

The chain carries TRBV15 and TRBJ2-3; 10 nucleotides line up with TRBD2. Sequenced: PBMCs. The clonotype was recovered from a woman aged 40 to 50 in good health and CMV-seropositive. The CDR3 bases are TGTGCCACCAGCAGAGGGACTAGCGGCGATACGCAGTATTTT. Translated: CATSRGTSGDTQYF.